This entry lists 21 T cell receptor beta chains sequenced from one sample in a study of breast tumors, draining lymph nodes, adjacent tissues. Samples came from axillary lymph nodes draining the breast cancer. TCRdb fed the multiplex PCR reads into MiXCR, producing one record per CDR3 protein. The sample gives over 250,000 distinct CDR3 sequences, 30% of which show up once; around 1.1% is in the top ten. Specimen: axillary lymph node tissue. These receptors originate from a female donor with breast cancer. Some clones in this sample may be carry-over from other donors' samples.

This clonotype was seen many times. The chain links TRBV15 to TRBJ2-5; D is tentatively TRBD1 or TRBD2 (6 bases each). The CDR3 length is 17 residues. V was trimmed by 3 bases and J by 5 bases, leaving 22 bases between them. From germline, CDR1 is LNHNV and CDR2 YYDKDF (reference sequence). For the CDR3, the DNA is TGTGCCACCAGCAGGGTGAGGCTAGCGAGAGGGGGTGAGACCCAGTACTTC. This translates into CATSRVRLARGGETQYF.

This clonotype came up a few times. A much larger clone is a single base away; this may be a read error. Since the CDR3 does not end with the conserved phenylalanine or tryptophan, this likely comes from a read error. The chain's CDR3 is CSARESNQPQHL. The CDR3 DNA sequence: TGCAGTGCCCGGGAGAGCAATCAGCCCCAGCATCTT. V gene TRBV20-1 combines with J gene TRBJ1-5, with D unclear. CDR1 is DFQATT and CDR2 is SNEGSKA in the germline V gene (reference sequence). The V end lost 6 bases, the J end lost 1 base, and 7 bases lay between the germline ends. The CDR3 length is 12 residues.

This rearrangement joins TRBV10-3 to TRBJ1-3, with 8 bases that match TRBD1. The V gene end was trimmed by 7 bases and the J gene end by 2 bases; junction bases not matched to a gene: 1. The CDR3 has 13 amino acids. Looked up from germline, CDR1 is ENHRY and CDR2 is SYGVKD. CDR3: CAITDRAGNTIYF. As DNA, the CDR3 is TGTGCCATCACGGACAGGGCTGGAAACACCATATATTTT.

This clonotype was seen repeatedly, ten times or more. The chain is built from TRBV11-2 and TRBJ2-7; 10 bases agree with TRBD1. Germline lookup yields CDR1 SGHAT and CDR2 FQNNGV. The junction had 7 bases not matched to a gene; V was cut back by 2 bases and J by 6 bases. This CDR3 has 15 residues. CDR3 nucleotide sequence: TGTGCCAGCAGCTTAAGACAGGGGGCTGGGGGCGAGCAGTACTTC. Its protein is CASSLRQGAGGEQYF.

Comment on this clonotype: The junction does not match germline at one end; this may be a read error. The V gene is TRBV9, the J gene TRBJ1-5, with D perhaps matching TRBD1 (5 bases). The germline V gene encodes CDR1 SGDLS and CDR2 YYNGEE. This CDR3 is built from 14 residues. CDR3 in amino acids: CASSVDPRDGPQPF. In DNA form, the CDR3 reads TGTGCCAGCAGCGTAGACCCCAGGGACGGGCCCCAGCCCTTT. Filled out from reference TRBV9 and TRBJ1-5, the complete variable domain reads DSGVTQTPKHLITATGQRVTLRCSPRSGDLSVYWYQQSLDQGLQFLIQYYNGEERAKGNILERFSAQQFPDLHSELNLSSLELGDSALYFCASSVDPRDGPQPFGDGTRLSIL.

As regards this clonotype: It is unclear where the CDR3 begins or ends on the DNA, so no DNA is shown, and the CDR3 is as TCRdb lists it. The chain employs TRBV2 and TRBJ2-4; TRBD2 is taken as the D call from the table, unchecked against the DNA. Germline CDR1 reads SNHLY; CDR2 reads FYNNEI. The CDR3 is 14 residues long, ends included. This chain's CDR3 is CASSILGGRNIQYF.

As to this clonotype: The junction departs from the called germline gene at one end, perhaps through a read error. This CDR3 is CASSYGQGAGTEAFF. DNA of the CDR3: TGCGCCAGCAGCTACGGACAGGGGGCGGGCACTGAAGCTTTCTTT. V and J are TRBV25-1 and TRBJ1-1, with TRBD1 matching over 11 bases. Germline V gene sequence: CDR1 MGHDK, CDR2 SYGVNS. The CDR3 runs 15 residues.

Many counts were recorded for this clonotype. This chain links TRBV4-1 with TRBJ1-3; D is unclear. This CDR3 is built from 15 residues. Germline-derived CDR1 and CDR2 are MGHRA and YSYEKL. The V and J ends lost 1 base and 4 bases respectively, with 11 bases between them. Here the CDR3 reads CASSQVAGGGNTIYF. Here the CDR3 DNA reads TGCGCCAGCAGCCAAGTGGCGGGAGGGGGAAACACCATATATTTT.

This chain uses TRBV7-2 with TRBJ2-7; D remains ambiguous. The V gene's germline CDR1 is SGHTA and CDR2 FQGNSA. The CDR3 has 13 amino acids. Written as DNA, the CDR3 is TGTGCTAGGAAGCCTCTCCGACCCTACGAGCAGTACTTC. Translation: CARKPLRPYEQYF.

This clonotype came up many times. CDR3 bases: TGTGCCAGCAGCGTAGGCCTGACGCGCGAGCAGTACTTC. It codes for CASSVGLTREQYF. V gene TRBV9 combines with J gene TRBJ2-7; D is unresolved. Germline assignment: CDR1 SGDLS and CDR2 YYNGEE. The CDR3 covers 13 residues. V was clipped by 0 bases and J by 6 bases, with 10 bases between them.

The chain combines TRBV9 with TRBJ1-4; 8 bases are a match to TRBD1. This CDR3 has 14 amino acids. Germline assignment: CDR1 SGDLS and CDR2 YYNGEE. The V and J ends lost 3 bases and 6 bases, in that order; junction bases with no gene match: 4. CDR3: CASSGTGTDEKLFF. Here the CDR3 DNA reads TGTGCCAGCAGCGGGACAGGGACGGATGAAAAACTGTTTTTT.

Ten or more counts support this clonotype. The chain uses TRBV4-1 and TRBJ1-5; D is possibly TRBD1 (5 bases). Trimming cost V 2 bases and J 1 base, with 15 bases left between them. The germline V gene has CDR1 MGHRA and CDR2 YSYEKL. The CDR3 contains 17 residues. CDR3 protein: CASSQNPGPRSNQPQHF. The CDR3 DNA is TGCGCCAGCAGCCAAAACCCGGGACCGCGGAGCAATCAGCCCCAGCATTTT.

This clonotype was seen ten or more times. This chain joins TRBV5-1 and TRBJ2-7; 8 nucleotides align to TRBD1. The CDR3 has 14 residues. Germline lookup yields CDR1 SGHRS and CDR2 YFSETQ. J was trimmed by 5 bases and V by 4 bases; bases with no gene match: 8. CDR3 region: CASSRSGQGNEQYF. CDR3 DNA sequence: TGCGCCAGCAGCCGTTCAGGACAGGGTAACGAGCAGTACTTC.

The chain joins TRBV20-1 to TRBJ2-5, with unresolved D. Germline loops: CDR1 DFQATT, CDR2 SNEGSKA (reference sequence). Trimming pared 3 bases from V and 5 bases from J, leaving 13 bases between. The CDR3 contains 13 residues. In DNA, the CDR3 is TGCAGTGCTAGGATCGGCCCCGGGGAGACCCAGTACTTC. The encoded protein is CSARIGPGETQYF.

This clonotype appeared once. The V and J genes are TRBV15 and TRBJ1-6; 9 bases map to TRBD1. This CDR3 spans 17 amino acids. The J segment lost 7 bases and the V segment lost 2 bases, leaving 9 bases of the junction unmatched. Per germline, CDR1 LNHNV and CDR2 YYDKDF (reference sequence). The CDR3 sequence is CATSRSPPGQGNSPLHF. For the CDR3, the DNA is TGTGCCACCAGCAGAAGTCCACCGGGACAGGGAAATTCACCCCTCCACTTT.

This clonotype was counted at least ten times. The CDR3 DNA follows: TGTGCCAGCAGTTGGAGGGGACTAAACACAGATACGCAGTATTTT. Its protein product is CASSWRGLNTDTQYF. The genes are TRBV6-9 and TRBJ2-3; 7 bases match TRBD2. The CDR3 runs 15 residues. Germline lookup yields CDR1 MNHGY and CDR2 SVAAGI. V lost 4 bases to trimming and J lost 2 bases; unmatched junction nucleotides: 6.

This clonotype was recorded once. This chain's CDR3 is CASSVPLAGGLFIDTQYF. The CDR3, as DNA: TGTGCCAGTAGTGTCCCACTAGCGGGAGGGCTCTTTATAGATACGCAGTATTTT. The V gene is TRBV19, the J gene TRBJ2-3; 13 bases are a match to TRBD2. The CDR3 loop spans 18 amino acids. V gave up 5 bases and J gave up 5 bases; unmatched junction bases: 13. Germline lookup yields CDR1 LNHDA and CDR2 SQIVND (reference sequence).

This clonotype came up many times. This sequence joins TRBV10-3 and TRBJ2-4, with unresolved D. The CDR3 extends over 16 amino acids. The germline V and J ends were trimmed by 6 bases and 0 bases, with 15 bases remaining between them. Per the germline V gene, CDR1 is ENHRY and CDR2 is SYGVKD. This CDR3 reads CAIRTMTSGAKNIQYF. CDR3 DNA: TGTGCCATCAGGACGATGACCTCCGGAGCCAAAAACATTCAGTACTTC.

This clonotype appeared many times. This chain joins TRBV29-1 and TRBJ2-2, with TRBD2 matching over 7 bases. The CDR3 is 12 amino acids. The germline V gene encodes CDR1 SQVTM and CDR2 ANQGSEA. V lost 7 bases to trimming and J lost 6 bases; unmatched junction nucleotides: 5. The chain's CDR3 is CSGVRESGELFF. CDR3 nucleotides: TGCAGCGGGGTGCGGGAGTCCGGGGAGCTGTTTTTT.

About this clonotype itself: This may come from a read error, since a much larger clone is one base off. The V call is TRBV20-1, the J call TRBJ2-7; D may be TRBD1 or TRBD2 (6 bases each). Germline V gene sequence: CDR1 DFQATT, CDR2 SNEGSKA (reference sequence). The germline V and J ends were trimmed by 6 bases and 6 bases, with 24 bases remaining between them. There are 15 residues in the CDR3. In DNA, the CDR3 is TGCAGTGCCCCGGGGGCACTGGGCGATCGGTCCGAGCAGTACTTC. This gives the protein CSAPGALGDRSEQYF.

This clonotype came up many times. The chain recombines TRBV11-3 with TRBJ2-7; 7 nucleotides align to TRBD1. The CDR3 runs 16 residues. Germline-derived CDR1 and CDR2 are SGHNT and YENEEA. V shed 4 bases and J 3 bases; nucleotides not matched to a gene: 12. CDR3 sequence reads: CASSWDSLAAYYEQYF. The DNA for the CDR3 is TGTGCCAGCAGCTGGGACAGCCTCGCAGCGTACTACGAGCAGTACTTC.